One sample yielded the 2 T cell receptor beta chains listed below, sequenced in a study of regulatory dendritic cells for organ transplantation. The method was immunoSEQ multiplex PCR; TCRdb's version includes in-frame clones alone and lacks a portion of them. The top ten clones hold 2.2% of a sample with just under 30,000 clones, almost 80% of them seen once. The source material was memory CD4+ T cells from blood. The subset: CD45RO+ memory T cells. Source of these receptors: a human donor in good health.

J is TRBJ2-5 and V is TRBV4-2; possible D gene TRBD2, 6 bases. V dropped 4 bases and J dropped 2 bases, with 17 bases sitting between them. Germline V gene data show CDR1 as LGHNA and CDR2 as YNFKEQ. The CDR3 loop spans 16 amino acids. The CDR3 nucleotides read TGTGCCAGCAGCCCTAGCGCCCAGAGGGAACAAGAGACCCAGTACTTC. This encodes CASSPSAQREQETQYF.

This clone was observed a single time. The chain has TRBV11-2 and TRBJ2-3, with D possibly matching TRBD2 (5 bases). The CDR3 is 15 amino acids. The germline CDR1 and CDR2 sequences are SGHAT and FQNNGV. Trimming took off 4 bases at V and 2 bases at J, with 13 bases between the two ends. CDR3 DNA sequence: TGTGCCAGCAGCTCAGGAGGTTTCCTCACAGATACGCAGTATTTT. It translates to CASSSGGFLTDTQYF.